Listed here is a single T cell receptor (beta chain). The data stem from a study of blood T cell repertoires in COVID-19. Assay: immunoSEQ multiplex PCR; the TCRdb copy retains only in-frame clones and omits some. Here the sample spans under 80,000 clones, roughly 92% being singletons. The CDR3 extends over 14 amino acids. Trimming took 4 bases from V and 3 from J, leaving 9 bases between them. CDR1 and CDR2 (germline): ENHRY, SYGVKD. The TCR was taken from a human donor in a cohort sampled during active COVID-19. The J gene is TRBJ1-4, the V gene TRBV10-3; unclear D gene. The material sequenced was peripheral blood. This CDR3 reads CAISARGANEKLFF. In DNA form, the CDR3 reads TGTGCCATCAGTGCACGGGGAGCTAATGAAAAACTGTTTTTT.